The rows below give T cell receptor beta chains drawn from one sample of a study of beta chain features in type 1 diabetes. Clones were read by immunoSEQ multiplex PCR, and TCRdb kept only the in-frame ones, dropping some. This table has roughly 220,000 clones, about a sixth appearing once. Sequencing was carried out using naive CD4+ T cells from blood. These receptor sequences come from a man aged 30 to 39 with type 1 diabetes. CDR3s include the opening cysteine and the closing phenylalanine or tryptophan. Fields, in order: V gene, CDR3 protein.

V: TRBV7-9
CDR3: CASSQLADTYNEQFF

V: TRBV27
CDR3: CASSLTGNGYTF

V: TRBV29-1
CDR3: CSVETPGTSYNEQFF

V: TRBV7-9
CDR3: CASSLAQQEQFF

V: TRBV7-9
CDR3: CASSLQSYEQYF

V: TRBV30
CDR3: CAWSVPRWGRRVEQYF

V: TRBV7-9
CDR3: CASSFDTGRNEQYF

V: TRBV30
CDR3: CAWRGGGQGRYEQYF

V: TRBV28
CDR3: CASSSLSGSSYNEQFF

V: TRBV25-1
CDR3: CASQKSGFGGEQYF

V: TRBV29-1
CDR3: CSVFTPGQGGKNIQYF

V: TRBV29-1
CDR3: CSVELYATGELFF

V: TRBV7-8
CDR3: CASRPNSGANVLTF

V: TRBV7-2
CDR3: CASSPETTYGYTF

V: TRBV10-3
CDR3: CAISERTAEEQYF

V: TRBV30
CDR3: CAWSEGLLSADTQYF

V: TRBV9
CDR3: CASSVGSHEQFF

V: TRBV7-6
CDR3: CASSFPSRTEAFF

V: TRBV30
CDR3: CAWTGLAGGTDTQYF

V: TRBV30
CDR3: CAWDRMNTEAFF

V: TRBV4-3
CDR3: CASSPESTDVEQFF

V: TRBV5-4
CDR3: CASSFLAGGSDTQYF

V: TRBV21-1
CDR3: CAGLRDAGANVLTF

V: TRBV4-1
CDR3: CASSQDRWFSGANVLTF